The clone carrying this T cell receptor beta chain has a handful of counts. Its antigen is unknown. TCRdb reanalysed the 5' RACE reads using MiXCR and keeps one entry per CDR3 protein. Of about 460,000 distinct CDR3 sequences in the sample, more than 13% were seen once. The sample is drawn from a study of identical twins. Study-wide points: Among monozygotic twins, out-of-frame TCR alpha sharing exceeded what models predicted.

The same sample was also studied in work on yellow fever vaccine responses in identical twins.

Sequencing was done on a sample of CD4+ T cells sorted from blood. This TCR derives from a woman aged 18-29 years in good health.

The CDR3 protein is CASSQTSGRAGETQYF. The CDR3 coding sequence is TGCGCCAGCAGCCAGACTAGCGGGAGGGCCGGGGAGACCCAGTACTTC. The chain links TRBV4-3 to TRBJ2-5, with 14 bases lining up with TRBD2. J was trimmed by 5 bases and V by 3 bases; bases with no gene match: 5. This CDR3 contains 16 residues. Germline CDR1 LGHNA, CDR2 YSLEER.